Listed here is a single T cell receptor beta chain. The antigen is unknown. Only CD45RO-negative cells positively selected for CCR7 counted as naive CD8 cells, so terminally differentiated effector memory CD45RA+ cells were excluded. The sample is drawn from a study of shared clonotypes between healthy human individuals. CDR1 MGHRA and CDR2 YSYEKL come from the germline V gene. Deletions cut 2 bases from V and 4 bases from J, with 14 bases between. The length of the CDR3 is 15 residues. Assay: immunoSEQ multiplex PCR; the TCRdb copy retains only in-frame clones and omits some. Of around 2,100,000 clones in the sample, about 95% were seen once. General observations from the study: It was the non-shared clonotypes that had lower generation probabilities than clonotypes shared by all four donors. Researchers found naive subsets generally carried larger estimated richness than memory subsets.

The chain uses TRBV4-1 and TRBJ2-5; no definite D call. Sequencing was done on a sample of naive CD8+ T cells sorted from blood. This TCR was sampled from a man aged 18 to 30 in good health. The CDR3 nucleotides are TGCGCCAGCAGCCAACCCATAGGGTCGGGAGAGACCCAGTACTTC. It specifies CASSQPIGSGETQYF.